The 27 T cell receptor beta chains listed next were all sequenced from one sample in a study of T cells of healthy individuals. TCRdb re-analysed the 5' RACE reads in MiXCR, keeping a single row per CDR3 protein. The sample lists more than 85,000 distinct CDR3 sequences, approximately 15% seen once, with about 6.2% in the top ten. The source of these receptors is a human donor in good health.

This clonotype came up a few times. The chain joins TRBV29-1 to TRBJ2-7; D is undetermined. Germline V lookup: CDR1 SQVTM, CDR2 ANQGSEA. V was shortened by 6 bases and J by 5 bases, with 8 bases between the two germline ends. This CDR3 is 10 amino acids long. In DNA form, the CDR3 reads TGCAGCGTGGGGTCCCACGAGCAGTACTTC. Encoded protein: CSVGSHEQYF.

This clonotype appeared many times. The gene calls are TRBV3-1 and TRBJ2-7; 9 bases are a match to TRBD2. The junction had 9 bases not matched to a gene; V was cut back by 3 bases and J by 3 bases. The CDR3 totals 16 residues. Germline CDR1 is LGHDT and CDR2 is YNNKEL (reference sequence). CDR3 sequence reads: CASSHPRTSEFYEQYF. The CDR3 DNA reads as TGTGCCAGCAGCCATCCCCGGACTAGCGAGTTCTACGAGCAGTACTTC.

The chain uses TRBV6-4 and TRBJ2-1, with 11 bases matching TRBD1. V gave up 2 bases and J gave up 6 bases; unmatched junction bases: 0. Per the germline V gene, CDR1 is MRHNA and CDR2 is SNTAGT. The CDR3 totals 14 residues. This CDR3 is CASSDGTGGNEQFF. DNA of the CDR3: TGTGCCAGCAGTGACGGGACAGGGGGCAATGAGCAGTTCTTC.

The chain has TRBV28 and TRBJ2-5, with 9 bases lining up with TRBD2. CDR3 length: 13 amino acids. With 10 bases clipped from V and 1 base from J, the junction kept 4 bases outside the gene matches. Germline V CDR1 and CDR2: MDHEN, SYDVKM. The CDR3 sequence: CAILTSGQETQYF. CDR3 DNA sequence: TGTGCCATCCTGACTAGCGGCCAAGAGACCCAGTACTTC.

The chain has TRBV20-1 and TRBJ2-5; 11 bases agree with TRBD2. J lost 5 bases, V lost 5 bases, and 10 bases had no gene match. The CDR3 spans 15 residues. Germline CDR1 is DFQATT and CDR2 is SNEGSKA (reference sequence). The CDR3 is CSAVPSGRSEETQYF. In DNA form, the CDR3 reads TGCAGTGCTGTCCCTAGCGGGAGGTCTGAGGAGACCCAGTACTTC.

The chain employs TRBV5-1 and TRBJ2-1, with a weak D call TRBD2 (6 bases). Germline CDR1 and CDR2: SGHRS and YFSETQ. The CDR3 length is 15 residues. Trimming removed 0 bases from V and 10 bases from J, with 17 bases in between. Here the CDR3 DNA reads TGCGCCAGCAGCTTGGTTTTGGTGGGAGGACGGGAGCAGTTCTTC. This encodes CASSLVLVGGREQFF.

This clonotype has a handful of counts. The V and J genes are TRBV3-1 and TRBJ1-2; no clear D. The V and J ends lost 0 bases and 4 bases respectively, with 9 bases between them. The CDR3 length is 14 residues. Germline-derived CDR1 and CDR2 are LGHDT and YNNKEL (reference sequence). The CDR3 reads CASSQDFGSYGYTF. CDR3 sequence (DNA): TGTGCCAGCAGCCAAGATTTTGGAAGCTATGGCTACACCTTC.

This clonotype was recorded a few times. V is TRBV5-1 and J is TRBJ2-3; 7 bases fit TRBD1. The CDR3 runs to 13 residues. CDR1 SGHRS and CDR2 YFSETQ come from the germline V gene. V dropped 4 bases and J dropped 6; count of bases not matched to a gene: 5. CDR3 sequence reads: CASSLQGFDTQYF. Written as DNA, the CDR3 is TGCGCCAGCAGCCTACAGGGGTTTGATACGCAGTATTTT.

This chain joins TRBV7-6 and TRBJ1-1; possibly TRBD1 for D (5 bases). Trimming cost V 4 bases and J 1 base, with 10 bases left between them. The CDR3 totals 14 residues. Germline lookup yields CDR1 SGHVS and CDR2 FNYEAQ. Here the CDR3 reads CASSSLTGNTEAFF. The CDR3 DNA is TGTGCCAGCAGCTCACTAACAGGGAACACTGAAGCTTTCTTT.

V is TRBV18 and J is TRBJ2-4; 7 positions match TRBD2. This CDR3 has 15 residues. With 3 bases clipped from V and 0 bases from J, the junction kept 2 bases outside the gene matches. Germline V gives CDR1 KGHSH, CDR2 LQKENI. CDR3 in DNA: TGTGCCAGCTCACCTCCGGGGGGAGCCAAAAACATTCAGTACTTC. Amino acids: CASSPPGGAKNIQYF.

The chain couples TRBV6-6 to TRBJ1-1, with D tentatively TRBD1 (5 bases). Germline V gene lookup returns CDR1 MNHNY and CDR2 SVGAGI (reference sequence). This CDR3 contains 15 residues. The V and J ends lost 5 bases and 7 bases respectively, with 20 bases between them. The CDR3 sequence is CASSRSTAGRIEAFF. DNA of the CDR3: TGTGCCAGCAGTCGTTCGACAGCTGGGCGGATTGAAGCTTTCTTT.

This sequence joins TRBV28 and TRBJ2-7, with 7 bases lining up with TRBD1. Trimming cost V 5 bases and J 2 bases; bases outside gene matches: 3. The CDR3 totals 13 residues. From germline, CDR1 is MDHEN and CDR2 SYDVKM. CDR3 sequence: CASSRQGPYEQYF. As DNA, the CDR3 is TGTGCCAGCAGTCGACAGGGTCCCTACGAGCAGTACTTC.

This clonotype was seen a few times. The chain recombines TRBV9 with TRBJ2-1; TRBD2 aligns across 9 bases. The V and J ends lost 0 bases and 8 bases, in that order; junction bases with no gene match: 6. In germline, CDR1 is SGDLS, CDR2 YYNGEE. The CDR3 runs 15 residues. CDR3 DNA sequence: TGTGCCAGCAGCGTAGCGGCGGGAGGGCCCCATGAGCAGTTCTTC. Its protein is CASSVAAGGPHEQFF.

The J gene is TRBJ1-1, the V gene TRBV14; D uncertain. V shed 10 bases and J shed 3 bases, with 15 bases lying between them. CDR3 size: 13 residues. The V gene's germline CDR1 is SGHDN and CDR2 FVKESK. CDR3 sequence: CAIRAIRDTEAFF. The CDR3 coding sequence is TGTGCCATCCGGGCCATCCGGGACACTGAAGCTTTCTTT.

At least ten counts were recorded for this clonotype. The chain is built from TRBV20-1 and TRBJ2-7, with 8 bases fitting TRBD1. Germline-derived CDR1 and CDR2 are DFQATT and SNEGSKA (reference sequence). After removal of 3 bases from V and 3 bases from J, the junction contained 4 bases not matched to a gene. This CDR3 is built from 13 residues. The DNA for the CDR3 is TGCAGTGCTAGTGGGGACAGGTACTACGAGCAGTACTTC. Its protein is CSASGDRYYEQYF.

The chain combines TRBV5-1 with TRBJ2-5; tentatively, D is TRBD2 (5 bases). The germline V gene encodes CDR1 SGHRS and CDR2 YFSETQ. The length of the CDR3 is 12 residues. The V gene lost 3 bases and the J gene lost 3 bases, with 6 bases spanning the gap. The CDR3 spells CASSWRKETQYF. In DNA, the CDR3 is TGCGCCAGCAGCTGGAGGAAAGAGACCCAGTACTTC.

This rearrangement joins TRBV30 to TRBJ2-1, with a possible D match to TRBD1 (5 bases). The germline V and J ends were trimmed by 3 bases and 4 bases, with 10 bases remaining between them. Germline V lookup: CDR1 GTSNPN, CDR2 SVGIG (reference sequence). The CDR3 is 13 amino acids. In nucleotides, the CDR3 is TGTGCCTGGAGCGCTGACAGTTACAATGAGCAGTTCTTC. Protein product: CAWSADSYNEQFF.

The chain's CDR3 is CASSLDPTTTQYF. The DNA for the CDR3 is TGTGCCAGCAGCTTAGACCCTACGACAACCCAGTACTTC. The genes are TRBV7-2 and TRBJ2-5; D is undetermined. Trimming took off 1 base at V and 8 bases at J, with 11 bases between the two ends. Germline CDR1 SGHTA, CDR2 FQGNSA. The CDR3 has 13 residues.

A few counts support this clonotype. The chain employs TRBV3-1 and TRBJ2-5; 7 bases line up with TRBD2. Germline CDR1 is LGHDT and CDR2 is YNNKEL (reference sequence). The CDR3 has 14 residues. After removal of 1 base from V and 4 bases from J, the junction contained 3 bases not matched to a gene. This CDR3 reads CASSQGWGGETQYF. CDR3 nucleotides: TGTGCCAGCAGCCAAGGTTGGGGGGGAGAGACCCAGTACTTC.

The sample holds a few counts of this clonotype. CDR3 in amino acids: CASSKRGDGTDTQYF. CDR3 DNA: TGTGCCAGCAGCAAGCGGGGGGACGGCACAGATACGCAGTATTTT. The chain has TRBV7-3 and TRBJ2-3, with 9 bases matching TRBD2. Germline V gene data show CDR1 as SGHTA and CDR2 as FQGTGA. With V trimmed by 5 bases and J by 1 base, 4 bases remained unmatched. The CDR3 is 15 amino acids.

This clonotype appeared many times. The J gene is TRBJ2-7, the V gene TRBV12-3 or TRBV12-4, with D unclear. This CDR3 contains 12 residues. Deletions cut 2 bases from V and 4 bases from J, with 6 bases between. The CDR3 is CASSLTGYEQYF. CDR3 sequence (DNA): TGTGCCAGCAGTTTAACTGGGTACGAGCAGTACTTC.

A few counts support this clonotype. The chain joins TRBV6-2 or TRBV6-3 to TRBJ1-1, with D perhaps TRBD1 (5 bases). Germline values: CDR1 MNHEY, CDR2 SVGEGT. Trimming left V 8 bases short and J 4 bases short, with 14 bases between. This CDR3 has 13 amino acids. CDR3 in amino acids: CASCLQVLTEAFF. DNA of the CDR3: TGTGCCAGCTGTTTACAGGTACTCACTGAAGCTTTCTTT.

This clonotype was seen repeatedly, ten times or more. The V call is TRBV4-3, the J call TRBJ2-1; tentative D call: TRBD2 (6 bases). The CDR3 covers 15 residues. Germline V gene data show CDR1 as LGHNA and CDR2 as YSLEER. V lost 6 bases and J 1 base, leaving 13 bases between the germline ends. CDR3 bases: TGCGCCAGCAGTCGCGGGGCCTCATCCTACAATGAGCAGTTCTTC. As protein: CASSRGASSYNEQFF.

This clonotype was observed many times. This chain uses TRBV4-1 with TRBJ2-3; D ambiguous. V lost 4 bases and J lost 6, with 11 bases in between. CDR3 length equals 13 residues. Per germline, CDR1 MGHRA and CDR2 YSYEKL. CDR3 DNA: TGCGCCAGCAGCCTATCCCCCCGGGATACGCAGTATTTT. This translates into CASSLSPRDTQYF.

V and J are TRBV18 and TRBJ2-3, with 8 bases lining up with TRBD1. V dropped 0 bases and J dropped 1; count of bases not matched to a gene: 3. The CDR3 is made up of 16 amino acids. CDR1 is KGHSH, CDR2 LQKENI, per germline. The CDR3 sequence is CASSPPETGGTDTQYF. The CDR3 region has the DNA TGTGCCAGCTCACCACCGGAGACAGGGGGCACAGATACGCAGTATTTT.

The rearrangement joins TRBV12-3 or TRBV12-4 to TRBJ2-5; D gene uncertain. This CDR3 comprises 14 residues. The V and J ends lost 5 bases and 5 bases respectively, with 15 bases between them. CDR3 region: CASSSLWVEETQYF. CDR3 in DNA: TGTGCCAGCAGTAGTTTATGGGTCGAGGAGACCCAGTACTTC.

The V call is TRBV4-1, the J call TRBJ2-2; a weak D match, TRBD2 (5 bases). Germline V gene data show CDR1 as MGHRA and CDR2 as YSYEKL. Trimming cost V 1 base and J 0 bases, with 6 bases left between them. The CDR3 has 15 residues. The CDR3 DNA reads TGCGCCAGCAGCCAAGTCGGGGCGAACACCGGGGAGCTGTTTTTT. Protein: CASSQVGANTGELFF.